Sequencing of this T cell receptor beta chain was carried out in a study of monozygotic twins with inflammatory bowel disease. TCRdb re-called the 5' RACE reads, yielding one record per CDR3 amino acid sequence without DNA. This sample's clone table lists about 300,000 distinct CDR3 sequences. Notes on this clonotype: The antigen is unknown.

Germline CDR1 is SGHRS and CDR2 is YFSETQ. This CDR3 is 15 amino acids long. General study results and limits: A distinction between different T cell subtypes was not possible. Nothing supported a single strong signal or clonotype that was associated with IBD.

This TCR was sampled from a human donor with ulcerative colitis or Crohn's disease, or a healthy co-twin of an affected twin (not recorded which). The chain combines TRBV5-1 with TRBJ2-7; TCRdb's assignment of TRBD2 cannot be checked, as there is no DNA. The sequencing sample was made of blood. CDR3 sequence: CASSLSRAGSYEQYF.